Each of the 5 T cell receptor beta chains below was sequenced from the same sample in a study of blood T cell repertoires in COVID-19. Clones were sequenced by immunoSEQ multiplex PCR, and TCRdb holds only the in-frame ones, with some missing. The table shows some 16,000 clones, with nearly 90% occurring only once. Sequenced sample: peripheral blood. These receptors originate from a man aged 80 or over with acute or convalescent COVID-19.

The chain is built from TRBV5-1 and TRBJ2-1; perhaps TRBD2 as D (5 bases). Germline V CDR1 and CDR2: SGHRS, YFSETQ. Trimming left V 4 bases short and J 10 bases short, with 12 bases between. This CDR3 region has 12 residues. In DNA form, the CDR3 reads TGCGCCAGCAGCACTGGACTGGTAGAGCAGTTCTTC. This gives the protein CASSTGLVEQFF.

The rearrangement links TRBV9 to TRBJ2-7; a possible D gene is TRBD1 (5 bases). There are 14 residues in the CDR3. V was clipped by 0 bases and J by 2 bases, with 9 bases between them. Germline V gives CDR1 SGDLS, CDR2 YYNGEE. Here the CDR3 reads CASSVELGPYEQYF. In DNA, the CDR3 is TGTGCCAGCAGCGTAGAACTGGGGCCCTACGAGCAGTACTTC. The whole variable domain, filled in from reference TRBV9 and TRBJ2-7, reads DSGVTQTPKHLITATGQRVTLRCSPRSGDLSVYWYQQSLDQGLQFLIQYYNGEERAKGNILERFSAQQFPDLHSELNLSSLELGDSALYFCASSVELGPYEQYFGPGTRLTVT.

J is TRBJ1-2 and V is TRBV12-2; the table names TRBD1, a call not compared with the DNA. TRBV12-2 constitutes a pseudogene. The CDR3 totals 14 residues. The CDR3 sequence: CASRFPTGIYGYTF. In DNA form, the CDR3 reads TGTGCAAGTCGCTTCCCGACAGGGATCTATGGCTACACCTTC.

The CDR3, as DNA: TGTGCCAGCAGTCCCGAGGGGGTCCCGAGCTCCTATAATTCACCCCTCCACTTT. Amino acids: CASSPEGVPSSYNSPLHF. The chain couples TRBV6-6 to TRBJ1-6; perhaps TRBD1 as D (6 bases). Germline V lookup: CDR1 MNHNY, CDR2 SVGAGI (reference sequence). The CDR3 is 18 amino acids. Trimming removed 5 bases at V and 0 bases at J, with 17 bases between.

The chain uses TRBV5-4 and TRBJ2-3; TRBD2 is a possible D gene (6 bases). The CDR3 covers 16 residues. V lost 4 bases to trimming and J lost 0 bases, with 15 bases between them. Germline CDR1 and CDR2: SGHNT and YYREEE (reference sequence). The CDR3 DNA follows: TGTGCCAGCAGCGGACCTACGGGGGTTAGCACAGATACGCAGTATTTT. As protein: CASSGPTGVSTDTQYF.